This TCR beta chain comes out of a study of T-cell reconstitution after alpha-beta-depleted transplantation in children. As it was prepared, the TCRbeta library received unique molecular identifiers. From the PCR reads, TCRdb called clonotypes with MiXCR, one entry per CDR3 protein. Among about 370,000 distinct CDR3 sequences listed, around 21% were seen once. The clonotype was recovered from a human donor who donated a stem cell graft to a child with acute myeloid leukemia. Sequenced material: PBMCs from the stem cell graft donor, taken from the stem cell graft.

The CDR3 here is CASRNNAISYEQYF. In DNA form, the CDR3 reads TGTGCCAGCAGGAATAACGCTATCTCCTACGAGCAGTACTTC. The chain recombines TRBV7-8 with TRBJ2-7; D is undetermined. Looked up from germline, CDR1 is SGHVS and CDR2 is FQNEAQ. CDR3 length: 14 residues. Trimming stripped 6 bases from V and 0 bases from J, with 12 bases between.